The clone carrying this T cell receptor (beta chain) has a handful of counts. This sample was taken from a study of CD8+ T cells in alopecia areata. The CDR3 is made up of 12 amino acids. Germline V gene sequence: CDR1 SQVTM, CDR2 ANQGSEA. Collected material from alopecia areata patients comprised lesional scalp punch biopsies and peripheral blood. Extracted RNA was reverse transcribed into cDNA, the sequencing template. The repertoire was sequenced with immunoSEQ multiplex PCR; TCRdb's copy has only in-frame clones and lacks some. The sample shows approximately 120,000 clones, about 46% of them seen only once.

The sequence was obtained from a human donor with alopecia areata. The sample taken for sequencing was NKG2D-low CD8+ T cells sorted from blood. V and J are TRBV29-1 and TRBJ2-7, with D perhaps assigned TRBD1 or TRBD2 (6 bases each). This chain's CDR3 is CSCSSGALEQYF. Here the CDR3 DNA reads TGCAGTTGTTCATCGGGGGCTCTCGAGCAGTACTTC.